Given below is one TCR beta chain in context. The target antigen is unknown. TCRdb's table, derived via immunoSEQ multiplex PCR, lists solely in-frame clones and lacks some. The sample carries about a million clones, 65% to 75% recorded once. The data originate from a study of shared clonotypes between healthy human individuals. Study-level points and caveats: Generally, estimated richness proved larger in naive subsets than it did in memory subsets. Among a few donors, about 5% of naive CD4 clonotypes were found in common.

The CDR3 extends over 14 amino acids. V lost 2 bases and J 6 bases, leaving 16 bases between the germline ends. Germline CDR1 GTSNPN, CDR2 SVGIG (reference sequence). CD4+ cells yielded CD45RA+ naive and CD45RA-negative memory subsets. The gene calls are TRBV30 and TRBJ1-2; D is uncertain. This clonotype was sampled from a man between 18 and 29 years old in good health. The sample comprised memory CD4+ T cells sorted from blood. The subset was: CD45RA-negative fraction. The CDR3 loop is CAWSRTQLADGYTF. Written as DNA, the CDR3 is TGTGCCTGGAGTCGAACCCAGTTGGCGGATGGCTACACCTTC. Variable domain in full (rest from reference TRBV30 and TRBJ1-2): SQTIHQWPATLVQPVGSPLSLECTVEGTSNPNLYWYRQAAGRGLQLLFYSVGIGQISSEVPQNLSASRPQDRQFILSSKKLLLSDSGFYLCAWSRTQLADGYTFGSGTRLTVV.